These T cell receptor beta chains were read from a single sample in a study of T cells in Graves' hyperthyroidism and ophthalmopathy. MiXCR, run by TCRdb on the multiplex PCR reads, gives a single entry per CDR3 protein. This table has about 380,000 distinct CDR3 sequences, less than 15% appearing once. Sample: blood. Receptor source: a young man with Graves' hyperthyroidism that later progressed to Graves' ophthalmopathy. CDR3s include the opening cysteine and the closing phenylalanine or tryptophan. Fields, in order: J gene, D gene, clone size, V gene, CDR3 DNA, CDR3 protein. The D gene is left open where the match is weak. Clone size is shown for a subset of rows, as once, few, many or a class of expanded clone.

TRBJ1-5	TRBD1	few	TRBV18	TGTGCCAGCTCACCCGCAGGGGGCGCCGGGGGCAATCAGCCCCAGCATTTT	CASSPAGGAGGNQPQHF
TRBJ1-4	-	-	TRBV20-1	TGCAGTGCTAGAGATGTGGGGGGAGCCAATGAAAAACTGTTTTTT	CSARDVGGANEKLFF
TRBJ2-7	-	-	TRBV6-1	TGTGCCAGAAGTGAAACGGGGGTCTCTACCTACGAGCAGTACTTC	CARSETGVSTYEQYF
TRBJ1-5	-	many	TRBV2	TGTGCCAGCTCCCGGAGGGGGGATCTCACTATGCCCCAGCATTTT	CASSRRGDLTMPQHF
TRBJ2-3	-	-	TRBV20-1	TGCAGTGCTACCAGGGTTCCAGATACGCAGTATTTT	CSATRVPDTQYF
TRBJ1-6	-	many	TRBV27	TGTGCCAGCAGTTTATTGTTGGGCGGGGGTGATCTTTCACCCCTCCACTTT	CASSLLLGGGDLSPLHF
TRBJ1-1	-	many	TRBV11-2	TGTGCCAGCACCCGCGGGGGGGTCACTGAAGCTTTCTTT	CASTRGGVTEAFF
TRBJ1-1	-	many	TRBV7-9	TGTGCCAGCAGCTTTGAGGGTGATAGGACTGAAGCTTTCTTT	CASSFEGDRTEAFF
TRBJ1-1	TRBD1	many	TRBV5-1	TGCGCCAGCAGCTCGGGGACAGGGGGGACTGAAGCTTTCTTT	CASSSGTGGTEAFF
TRBJ2-3	TRBD1	-	TRBV5-1	TGCGCCAGCGAACCAGGCGGACAGGGGTCCACAGATACGCAGTATTTT	CASEPGGQGSTDTQYF
TRBJ1-1	-	many	TRBV6-1	TGTGCCAGCGGGGGCACTGAAGCTTTCTTT	CASGGTEAFF
TRBJ1-1	-	many	TRBV24-1	TGTGCCACCAGTGATTCGGGAGCCGGGGGGACTGAAGCTTTCTTT	CATSDSGAGGTEAFF
TRBJ1-1	-	few	TRBV7-2	TGTGCCAGCAGCTTAGTCTACGGCAACACTGAAGCTTTCTTT	CASSLVYGNTEAFF
TRBJ1-2	TRBD1	many	TRBV6-1	TGTGCCAGCAGTGTTCAGGGGGCAGGTGGCTACACCTTC	CASSVQGAGGYTF
TRBJ2-7	-	-	TRBV20-1	TGCAGTGCTAGTGGTCGAGACACCTGGGTGTACGAGCAGTACTTC	CSASGRDTWVYEQYF
TRBJ1-3	-	-	TRBV5-5	TGTGCCAGCAGCTTGATCTCTACAGGGACTGGAAACACCATATATTTT	CASSLISTGTGNTIYF
TRBJ2-2	-	many	TRBV7-9	TGTGCCAGCAGCTTCGCCAGGGGAGGGACCGGGGAGCTGTTTTTT	CASSFARGGTGELFF
TRBJ2-7	-	many	TRBV5-1	TGCGCCAGCAGCTTGGCTCTGGGACTCTACGAGCAGTACTTC	CASSLALGLYEQYF
TRBJ2-7	-	few	TRBV30	TGTGCCTGGAGTACAGGGTTGCTCGAGCAGTACTTC	CAWSTGLLEQYF
TRBJ2-1	TRBD2	many	TRBV9	TGTGCCAGCAGCGTAGGTGGGACTAGTGGCAATGAGCAGTTCTTC	CASSVGGTSGNEQFF
TRBJ2-1	TRBD2	many	TRBV5-4	TGTGCCAGCTCGGTGCTGACCGGGCGGGGGGGCAATGAGCAGTTCTTC	CASSVLTGRGGNEQFF
TRBJ2-3	-	-	TRBV4-1	TGCGCCAGCAGCCAAGGGCTACTTCGCACAGATACGCAGTATTTT	CASSQGLLRTDTQYF
TRBJ2-3	-	few	TRBV9	TGTGCCAGCAGCGTAAGGGGCCAGCGGGCCGCGCCCACAGATACGCAGTATTTT	CASSVRGQRAAPTDTQYF
TRBJ2-2	-	many	TRBV3-1	TGTGCCAGCAGCCAAGAGGGCACCATCAGCACCGGGGAGCTGTTTTTT	CASSQEGTISTGELFF
TRBJ2-1	-	few	TRBV7-7	TGTGCCAGCAGCCCGATGGGAAGCGCCAATGAGCAGTTCTTC	CASSPMGSANEQFF
TRBJ1-1	-	many	TRBV9	TGTGCCAGCAGCGTGGGCACTAGGTCTGAAGCTTTCTTT	CASSVGTRSEAFF
TRBJ1-1	-	many	TRBV6-5	TGTGCCAGCAGTTACTCGATTGCCCCGACAGCGAACACTGAAGCTTTCTTT	CASSYSIAPTANTEAFF
TRBJ1-2	TRBD1	many	TRBV5-1	TGCGCCAGCAGCCCCTCGACAGGGCTGTATGGCTACACCTTC	CASSPSTGLYGYTF
TRBJ2-1	TRBD1	many	TRBV7-9	TGTGCCAGCAGCTCCCCGACAGGGGGCGATTACAATGAGCAGTTCTTC	CASSSPTGGDYNEQFF
TRBJ2-5	TRBD2	-	TRBV12-5	TGTGCTAGTGGCTCGAGACTAGCGGGGCTAGGGGCCCAGTACTTC	CASGSRLAGLGAQYF
TRBJ2-7	-	many	TRBV13	TGTGCCAGCACTCCTCGGGGAGCAGCCACCTACGAGCAGTACTTC	CASTPRGAATYEQYF
TRBJ1-2	TRBD1	many	TRBV28	TGTGCCAGCACCGCAGCGGGACAGGAAACCTATGGCTACACCTTC	CASTAAGQETYGYTF
TRBJ2-7	-	many	TRBV6-1	TGTGCCAGCAGTTTGGCAGGGAGTTTGTACGAGCAGTACTTC	CASSLAGSLYEQYF
TRBJ2-1	-	-	TRBV27	TGTGCCAGCAGTTTACGGGGGACCTACAATGAGCAGTTCTTC	CASSLRGTYNEQFF
TRBJ1-2	-	many	TRBV5-1	TGCGCCAGCAGCTCGCAAGGAAGGGGCTACACCTTC	CASSSQGRGYTF
TRBJ1-1	-	few	TRBV14	TGTGCCAGCAGCCAAGATAGGGACGTCCTTGGAGCTTTCTTT	CASSQDRDVLGAFF
TRBJ2-4	-	few	TRBV20-1	TGCAGTGCCGAAAACCTAGGAGCCAAAAACATTCAGTACTTC	CSAENLGAKNIQYF
TRBJ1-5	-	many	TRBV30	TGTGCCTGGAGCCAAACAGGCACCAATCAGCCCCAGCATTTT	CAWSQTGTNQPQHF
TRBJ2-2	TRBD2	few	TRBV5-1	TGCGCCAGCAGCAAGGAGGGAGGACTAGTGAATACCGGGGAGCTGTTTTTT	CASSKEGGLVNTGELFF
TRBJ2-3	TRBD2	few	TRBV5-1	TGCGCCAGCAGCTTCCCCTCGGGGGGGGCCGAGCGGGATACGCAGTATTTT	CASSFPSGGAERDTQYF
TRBJ2-2	-	many	TRBV12-3/TRBV12-4	TGTGCCAGCAGCTTCGCAGGACTACCAACCGGGGAGCTGTTTTTT	CASSFAGLPTGELFF
TRBJ2-7	TRBD2	-	TRBV6-1	TGTGCCAGCAGGGTGACTAGCGGGCCCTCTGAGCAGTACTTC	CASRVTSGPSEQYF
TRBJ2-7	-	many	TRBV28	TGTGCCAGCAGTTTTGGTCTGGTCATCTCCTACGAGCAGTACTTC	CASSFGLVISYEQYF
TRBJ1-1	TRBD1	few	TRBV7-9	TGTGCCAGCAGCCACAGGACAGGGCCAACTTTTGAAGCTTTCTTT	CASSHRTGPTFEAFF
TRBJ2-7	-	many	TRBV7-9	TGTGCCAGCAGCTTATTGTCCGGGGGGCCAGTTGACGAGCAGTACTTC	CASSLLSGGPVDEQYF
TRBJ2-1	TRBD2	-	TRBV20-1	TGCAGTGCTAGCCCTATAGCGGGGGGAACCTACAATGAGCAGTTCTTC	CSASPIAGGTYNEQFF
TRBJ1-3	TRBD1	many	TRBV28	TGTGCCAGCAGTCTAGGGACAGGGGCAATTGGAAACACCATATATTTT	CASSLGTGAIGNTIYF
TRBJ2-1	TRBD2	many	TRBV2	TGTGCCAGCGGTACGACTAGCGGGGCCATGCGAGGAGGCAATGAGCAGTTCTTC	CASGTTSGAMRGGNEQFF
TRBJ1-2	-	-	TRBV29-1	TGCAGCGCAGGACAGCTAACAACTAACTATGGCTACACCTTC	CSAGQLTTNYGYTF
TRBJ2-4	-	once	TRBV12-3/TRBV12-4	TGTGCCAGCAGTGAAACAGCCTCCGAGGGCATTCAGTACTTC	CASSETASEGIQYF
TRBJ1-1	-	few	TRBV11-3	TGTGCCAGCAGGGTGAATTCCGGGACGGCGAACACTGAAGCTTTCTTT	CASRVNSGTANTEAFF
TRBJ2-3	TRBD1	many	TRBV28	TGTGCCAGCAGCTCACAGGGGGGCACAGATACGCAGTATTTT	CASSSQGGTDTQYF
TRBJ1-2	-	-	TRBV29-1	TGCAGCGTGCTCGAGGAATCGAACTATGGCTACACCTTC	CSVLEESNYGYTF
TRBJ1-6	-	-	TRBV20-1	TGCAGTGCTAGAGATGGAGGGGTGAGTGGTTCACCCCTCCACTTT	CSARDGGVSGSPLHF
TRBJ1-2	-	few	TRBV6-5	TGTGCCAGCAGTTACACCGGACTCGCCCGGGGAAGCTATGGCTACACCTTC	CASSYTGLARGSYGYTF
TRBJ2-1	TRBD2	-	TRBV20-1	TGCAGTGCTAGGTCTAGCGGGGGGGCGCAAAATGAGCAGTTCTTC	CSARSSGGAQNEQFF
TRBJ1-4	TRBD1	few	TRBV7-9	TGTGCCAGCAGCCAAAGGGGACAGGCGAATGAAAAACTGTTTTTT	CASSQRGQANEKLFF
TRBJ2-1	-	many	TRBV3-1	TGTGCCAGCAGCCAAGATTTAGGAGCGATTAATGAGCAGTTCTTC	CASSQDLGAINEQFF
TRBJ2-2	-	many	TRBV12-3/TRBV12-4	TGTGCCAGCAGTTTAGTACACAACACCGGGGAGCTGTTTTTT	CASSLVHNTGELFF
TRBJ1-3	-	many	TRBV28	TGTGCCAGCAGTGACAGCTCTGGAAACACCATATATTTT	CASSDSSGNTIYF